This entry lists 11 T cell receptor beta chains sequenced from one sample in a study of blood T cell repertoires in COVID-19. Repertoires were generated with immunoSEQ multiplex PCR, while TCRdb's copy carries only in-frame clones and drops some. The table includes 230,000 or so clones, roughly 84% detected once. Sequencing was done on a sample of peripheral blood. The source is a man aged 50-59 years with active or convalescent COVID-19.

This chain uses TRBV5-1 with TRBJ2-1; D might be TRBD1 (6 bases). In germline, CDR1 is SGHRS, CDR2 YFSETQ. V lost 5 bases to trimming and J lost 5 bases, with 23 bases between them. The CDR3 has 17 amino acids. This chain's CDR3 is CASSPLRSAGAHNEQFF. Here the CDR3 DNA reads TGCGCCAGCAGTCCCTTGCGGTCGGCAGGGGCCCACAATGAGCAGTTCTTC.

This rearrangement joins TRBV6-6 to TRBJ1-3; no clear D gene. The V end was cut by 4 bases, the J end by 8 bases, with 3 bases between. This CDR3 contains 10 residues. Germline loops: CDR1 MNHNY, CDR2 SVGAGI (reference sequence). CDR3 in amino acids: CASSSDTIYF. CDR3 nucleotides: TGTGCCAGCAGTTCCGACACCATATATTTT.

A single count supports this clone. This chain joins TRBV9 and TRBJ1-1; a possible D gene is TRBD1 (6 bases). CDR3 length: 14 residues. V was pared by 3 bases and J by 6 bases, with 15 bases between. The V gene's germline CDR1 is SGDLS and CDR2 YYNGEE. CDR3 nucleotide sequence: TGTGCCAGCAGCGACGGGACACCCGGGGCTGAAGCTTTCTTT. Translating it yields CASSDGTPGAEAFF.

The chain combines TRBV7-3 with TRBJ2-2, with D maybe TRBD2 (6 bases). This CDR3 comprises 13 residues. The V and J ends lost 1 base and 14 bases respectively, with 14 bases between them. Germline V gene data show CDR1 as SGHTA and CDR2 as FQGTGA. DNA for the CDR3: TGTGCCAGCAGCTTAAGTGGGGACTCCTCACTGTTTTTT. This translates into CASSLSGDSSLFF. Drawing the rest from reference TRBV7-3 and TRBJ2-2, the complete variable domain is GAGVSQTPSNKVTEKGKYVELRCDPISGHTALYWYRQSLGQGPEFLIYFQGTGAADDSGLPNDRFFAVRPEGSVSTLKIQRTERGDSAVYLCASSLSGDSSLFFGEGSRLTVL.

This clone was picked up one time. The CDR3 loop is CASSHNRGEKLFF. The CDR3 region has the DNA TGTGCCAGCAGCCACAACAGGGGTGAAAAACTGTTTTTT. The chain couples TRBV14 to TRBJ1-4; 7 bases line up with TRBD1. The junction had 2 bases not matched to a gene; V was cut back by 3 bases and J by 7 bases. Per the germline V gene, CDR1 is SGHDN and CDR2 is FVKESK. The CDR3 totals 13 residues.

The chain joins TRBV19 to TRBJ1-4, with D perhaps TRBD1 (5 bases). This CDR3 is built from 16 residues. Germline V lookup: CDR1 LNHDA, CDR2 SQIVND (reference sequence). The V end was cut by 3 bases, the J end by 0 bases, with 11 bases between. The CDR3 nucleotides read TGTGCCAGTAGTATTCCGGGGGACCCAACTAATGAAAAACTGTTTTTT. This sequence encodes CASSIPGDPTNEKLFF.

The chain combines TRBV2 with TRBJ2-7, with 7 bases lining up with TRBD1. Losses at the gene ends were 6 bases for V and 4 bases for J; bases not matched to a gene: 6. The V gene's germline CDR1 is SNHLY and CDR2 FYNNEI. The CDR3 has 13 amino acids. The CDR3: CASRADRPYEQYF. The CDR3 region has the DNA TGTGCCAGCAGGGCGGACAGGCCTTACGAGCAGTACTTC.

This clone was recorded only once. The chain has TRBV12-3 or TRBV12-4 and TRBJ2-3; possible D gene TRBD1, 7 bases. The CDR3 extends over 13 amino acids. With 8 bases removed from V and 4 bases from J, the gap between germline ends came to 13 bases. The CDR3 bases are TGTGCCAGCGCAGGGGGGATCCCAGATACGCAGTATTTT. Translation gives CASAGGIPDTQYF.

The CDR3 region has the DNA TGTGCCAGCAGTTTCCCACCAGGGGAATACGAGCAGTACTTC. Translating gives CASSFPPGEYEQYF. The chain joins TRBV28 to TRBJ2-7; TRBD1 is a possible D gene (6 bases). The V end was cut by 3 bases, the J end by 4 bases, with 13 bases between. Germline V CDR1 and CDR2: MDHEN, SYDVKM. The CDR3 contains 14 residues.

V and J are TRBV4-2 and TRBJ2-5; 8 nucleotides agree with TRBD2. Germline CDR1 reads LGHNA; CDR2 reads YNFKEQ. This CDR3 region has 17 residues. Losses at the gene ends were 0 bases for V and 0 bases for J; bases not matched to a gene: 6. This chain's CDR3 is CASSQDLRRGDQETQYF. The CDR3 DNA is TGTGCCAGCAGCCAAGATTTGAGGCGGGGGGACCAAGAGACCCAGTACTTC.

This clone was observed a few times. This chain links TRBV4-2 with TRBJ1-5; 7 bases are a match to TRBD1. Trimming at V came to 3 bases and at J to 7 bases, leaving 9 bases not matched to a gene. The CDR3 runs to 15 residues. Germline V gene sequence: CDR1 LGHNA, CDR2 YNFKEQ. CDR3 sequence reads: CASSQADRERQPQHF. The CDR3 DNA is TGTGCCAGCAGCCAGGCAGACAGGGAACGACAGCCCCAGCATTTT.